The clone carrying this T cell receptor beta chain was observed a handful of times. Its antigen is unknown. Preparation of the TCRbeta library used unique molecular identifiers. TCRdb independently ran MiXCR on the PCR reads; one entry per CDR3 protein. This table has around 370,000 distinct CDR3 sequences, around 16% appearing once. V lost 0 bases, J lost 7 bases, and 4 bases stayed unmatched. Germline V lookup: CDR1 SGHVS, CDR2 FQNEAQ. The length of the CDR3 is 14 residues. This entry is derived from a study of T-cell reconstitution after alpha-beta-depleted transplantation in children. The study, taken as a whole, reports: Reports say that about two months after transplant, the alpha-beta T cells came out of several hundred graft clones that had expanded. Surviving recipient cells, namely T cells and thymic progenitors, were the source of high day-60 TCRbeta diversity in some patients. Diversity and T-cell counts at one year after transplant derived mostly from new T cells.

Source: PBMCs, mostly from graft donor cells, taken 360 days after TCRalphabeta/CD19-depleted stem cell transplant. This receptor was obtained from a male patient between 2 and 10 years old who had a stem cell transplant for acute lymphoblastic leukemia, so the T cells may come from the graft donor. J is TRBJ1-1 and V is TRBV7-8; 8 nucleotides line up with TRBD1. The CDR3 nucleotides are TGTGCCAGCAGCTTAGCGCTTACAGGGGGTGAAGCTTTCTTT. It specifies CASSLALTGGEAFF.